The 17 T cell receptor beta chains in this list originate from one sample, sequenced in a study of blood T cell repertoires in COVID-19. Sequenced by immunoSEQ multiplex PCR; TCRdb stores in-frame clones only, minus some. Of 400,000 or so clones detected, roughly nine tenths appear once; the ten largest clones hold 1.1%. Input material: PBMCs or T cells enriched from blood (not recorded which). These receptors all come from a man younger than 45 who had recovered from COVID-19.

The CDR3 protein is CASSFSSGGNIQYF. The CDR3 bases are TGTGCCAGCAGCTTTTCTAGCGGGGGGAACATTCAGTACTTC. The chain uses TRBV7-2 and TRBJ2-4; 11 bases map to TRBD2. The CDR3 sequence is 14 residues long. The germline gives CDR1 SGHTA, CDR2 FQGNSA. The J segment lost 7 bases and the V segment lost 3 bases, leaving 2 bases of the junction unmatched.

About this clone: The CDR3 does not end in the conserved phenylalanine or tryptophan, so this is likely a read error. No DNA is shown, since the ends of the CDR3 on it are uncertain; the CDR3 is the one TCRdb lists. The chain has TRBV11-2 and TRBJ2-3; TRBD2 is the table's D call, not checked against the DNA. The germline V gene encodes CDR1 SGHAT and CDR2 FQNNGV. Counting both end residues, the CDR3 totals 11 amino acids. The CDR3 reads CASSLGLAGEL.

V usage is TRBV11-2 and J usage is TRBJ2-1, with TRBD2 identical over 10 bases. Germline V gene data show CDR1 as SGHAT and CDR2 as FQNNGV. The CDR3 runs to 16 residues. V lost 6 bases, J lost 7 bases, and 12 bases stayed unmatched. CDR3 sequence: CASSPPGLAGENEQFF. The CDR3 coding sequence is TGTGCCAGCAGTCCCCCCGGGCTAGCGGGAGAAAATGAGCAGTTCTTC.

In its sample, this clone was seen once. The chain links TRBV28 to TRBJ2-1; D may be TRBD1 (5 bases). CDR1 is MDHEN and CDR2 is SYDVKM in the germline V gene. The ends were cut back, 5 bases at V and 0 bases at J, with 11 bases in the middle. The CDR3 totals 15 residues. The CDR3 DNA reads TGTGCCAGCAGTCCAAGGGGATCCTCCTACAATGAGCAGTTCTTC. As protein: CASSPRGSSYNEQFF. The variable domain in full, with the rest retrieved from reference TRBV28 and TRBJ2-1, is DVKVTQSSRYLVKRTGEKVFLECVQDMDHENMFWYRQDPGLGLRLIYFSYDVKMKEKGDIPEGYSVSREKKERFSLILESASTNQTSMYLCASSPRGSSYNEQFFGPGTRLTVL.

The chain couples TRBV7-2 to TRBJ2-1; weak D call: TRBD2 (5 bases). The CDR3 has 13 residues. Germline CDR1 and CDR2: SGHTA and FQGNSA. The ends were cut back, 7 bases at V and 6 bases at J, with 13 bases in the middle. The CDR3, as DNA: TGTGCCAGCAACAGCGGCGTCTCCAATGAGCAGTTCTTC. This codes for CASNSGVSNEQFF.

This chain uses TRBV7-6 with TRBJ2-3, with D maybe TRBD2 (6 bases). In germline, CDR1 is SGHVS, CDR2 FNYEAQ. V gave up 8 bases and J gave up 0 bases, with 15 bases separating them. The CDR3 has 15 amino acids. CDR3 sequence (DNA): TGTGCCAGCTCGGACTACCTGACTAGCACAGATACGCAGTATTTT. Its translation is CASSDYLTSTDTQYF.

The V call is TRBV7-9, the J call TRBJ1-1; 8 bases fit TRBD1. CDR3 length: 16 residues. Germline V CDR1 and CDR2: SEHNR, FQNEAQ (reference sequence). V shed 5 bases and J 11 bases; nucleotides not matched to a gene: 19. In nucleotides, the CDR3 is TGTGCCAGCAGCGCACCCCTCGGAAAGGGACAGGCGGATGCTTTCTTT. Its protein is CASSAPLGKGQADAFF.

The chain links TRBV7-9 to TRBJ2-2, with TRBD2 as a possible D gene (5 bases). The germline V and J ends were trimmed by 1 base and 4 bases, with 16 bases remaining between them. Germline V CDR1 and CDR2: SEHNR, FQNEAQ (reference sequence). The CDR3 is 17 amino acids. The CDR3 region has the DNA TGTGCCAGCAGCTTAGAACTTGGCGGAGGTGGCACCGGGGAGCTGTTTTTT. Residues: CASSLELGGGGTGELFF.

This chain uses TRBV12-5 with TRBJ2-3; 10 bases align to TRBD1. The CDR3 totals 14 residues. The V and J ends lost 7 bases and 6 bases, in that order; junction bases with no gene match: 7. The germline V gene encodes CDR1 LGHNT and CDR2 FRNRAP. The CDR3 DNA follows: TGTGCTAGTGAGGGGGACAGGGGTGTGGATACGCAGTATTTT. Protein product: CASEGDRGVDTQYF.

This rearrangement joins TRBV27 to TRBJ1-5; 7 bases are a match to TRBD1. Germline V gene lookup returns CDR1 MNHEY and CDR2 SMNVEV (reference sequence). This CDR3 is 15 amino acids long. V was clipped by 5 bases and J by 5 bases; unmatched bases: 9. CDR3 nucleotide sequence: TGTGCCAGCAGTCGTTGGACAGGAGCTTATCAGCCCCAGCATTTT. Protein: CASSRWTGAYQPQHF.

The genes are TRBV5-1 and TRBJ2-3; 12 bases line up with TRBD1. The CDR3 totals 15 residues. After removal of 4 bases from V and 5 bases from J, the junction contained 5 bases not matched to a gene. From germline, CDR1 is SGHRS and CDR2 YFSETQ. CDR3 nucleotides: TGCGCCAGCAGCCCCCGGGACAGGGGGCAAGATACGCAGTATTTT. This sequence encodes CASSPRDRGQDTQYF.

This chain links TRBV28 with TRBJ2-7; D unclear. From germline, CDR1 is MDHEN and CDR2 SYDVKM. Trimming took off 6 bases at V and 1 base at J, with 13 bases between the two ends. The CDR3 runs 14 residues. CDR3 sequence reads: CASRPPGASYEQYF. The CDR3 coding sequence is TGTGCCAGCAGACCGCCAGGCGCTTCCTACGAGCAGTACTTC.

The rearrangement uses TRBV27 and TRBJ1-2; 10 positions agree with TRBD1. With 4 bases clipped from V and 3 bases from J, the junction kept 11 bases outside the gene matches. The CDR3 covers 17 residues. Germline assignment: CDR1 MNHEY and CDR2 SMNVEV (reference sequence). The CDR3 here is CASSYSGTGAGDYGYTF. CDR3 coding DNA: TGTGCCAGCAGTTACTCCGGGACAGGGGCTGGGGACTATGGCTACACCTTC.

The chain links TRBV9 to TRBJ1-3; D may be TRBD1 (6 bases). The CDR3 has 14 amino acids. Trimming took 5 bases from V and 0 from J, leaving 9 bases between them. Germline lookup yields CDR1 SGDLS and CDR2 YYNGEE. The CDR3 DNA follows: TGTGCCAGCAGTGAAGGGGGCTCTGGAAACACCATATATTTT. This gives the protein CASSEGGSGNTIYF.

The chain has TRBV27 and TRBJ2-7; D not certain. Germline assignment: CDR1 MNHEY and CDR2 SMNVEV (reference sequence). Deletions cut 2 bases from V and 2 bases from J, with 13 bases between. The CDR3 spans 15 residues. This chain's CDR3 is CASSLARTSTYEQYF. As DNA, the CDR3 is TGTGCCAGCAGTTTAGCCCGCACTTCAACCTACGAGCAGTACTTC.

The chain is built from TRBV2 and TRBJ1-1; D call uncertain. Looked up from germline, CDR1 is SNHLY and CDR2 is FYNNEI. V was clipped by 8 bases and J by 11 bases, with 15 bases between them. This CDR3 is built from 11 residues. The CDR3 coding sequence is TGTGCCAGCGGCGAGGGCTTTGATGCTTTCTTT. Amino acid sequence: CASGEGFDAFF.

CDR3 sequence reads: CASSFSPGTGGSNSPLHF. The CDR3 bases are TGTGCCAGCAGTTTCTCACCCGGGACAGGGGGCTCGAATTCACCCCTCCACTTT. The V call is TRBV28, the J call TRBJ1-6, with 12 bases fitting TRBD1. The CDR3 loop spans 18 amino acids. The V gene's germline CDR1 is MDHEN and CDR2 SYDVKM. V was pared by 3 bases and J by 7 bases, with 10 bases of the junction left unmatched.